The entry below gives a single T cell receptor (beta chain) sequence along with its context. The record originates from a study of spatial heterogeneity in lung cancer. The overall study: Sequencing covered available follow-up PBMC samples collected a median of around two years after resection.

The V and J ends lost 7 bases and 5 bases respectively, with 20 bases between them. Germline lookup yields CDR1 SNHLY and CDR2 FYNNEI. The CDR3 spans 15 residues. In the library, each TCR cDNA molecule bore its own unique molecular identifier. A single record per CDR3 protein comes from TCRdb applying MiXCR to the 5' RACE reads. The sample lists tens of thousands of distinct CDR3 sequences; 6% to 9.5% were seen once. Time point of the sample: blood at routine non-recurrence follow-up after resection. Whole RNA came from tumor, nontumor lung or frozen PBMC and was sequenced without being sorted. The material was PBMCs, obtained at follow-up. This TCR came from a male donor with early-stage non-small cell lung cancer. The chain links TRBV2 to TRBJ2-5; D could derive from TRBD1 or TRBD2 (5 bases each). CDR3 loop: CASTREWGRRETQYF. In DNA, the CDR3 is TGTGCCAGCACTCGCGAGTGGGGCAGGAGGGAGACCCAGTACTTC.